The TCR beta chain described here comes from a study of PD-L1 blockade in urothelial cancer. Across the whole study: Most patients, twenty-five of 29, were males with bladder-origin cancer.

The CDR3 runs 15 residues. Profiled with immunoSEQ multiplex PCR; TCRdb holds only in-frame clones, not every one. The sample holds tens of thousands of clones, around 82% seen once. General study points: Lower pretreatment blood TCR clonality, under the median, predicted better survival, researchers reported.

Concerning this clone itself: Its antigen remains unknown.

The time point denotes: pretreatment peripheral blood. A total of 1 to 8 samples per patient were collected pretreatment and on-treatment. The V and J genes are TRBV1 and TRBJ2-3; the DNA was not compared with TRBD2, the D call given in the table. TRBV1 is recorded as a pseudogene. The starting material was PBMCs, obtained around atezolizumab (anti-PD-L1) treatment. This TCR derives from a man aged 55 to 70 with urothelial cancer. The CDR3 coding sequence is TGCACCAGCAGCCGGACTAGCGGGGCCCCCGATACGCAGTATTTT. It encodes CTSSRTSGAPDTQYF.